This T cell receptor beta chain was sequenced in a study of T cells in Graves' hyperthyroidism and ophthalmopathy. Overall study findings and caveats: Peripheral blood also featured most of the thyroid clonotypes expanded above 0.001. From stable hyperthyroidism, ophthalmopathy was separated by a 13 V-J model.

RNA transcripts were the template for amplifying TCR beta CDR3 regions. With the HTBI primer set, the TCR CDR3 went through a first round of RT-PCR. TCRdb independently ran MiXCR on the multiplex PCR reads; one entry per CDR3 protein. The sample has about 290,000 distinct CDR3 sequences, approximately 15% seen once. In its sample, this clonotype was seen a few times. Its target is not known. Germline assignment: CDR1 SGHTA and CDR2 FQGNSA. Germline trimming cut 5 bases from V and 5 bases from J; bases unmatched to any gene: 6. The CDR3 contains 17 residues. Cells are PBMCs isolated from roughly 9.2 ml of fresh blood.

The TCR originated in a woman aged 60 to 75 with Graves' ophthalmopathy. Specimen: blood. V usage is TRBV7-2 and J usage is TRBJ2-2, with 15 bases identical to TRBD2. The CDR3 region is CASSPGLAGGGTGELFF. CDR3 bases: TGTGCCAGCAGCCCGGGACTAGCGGGGGGTGGGACCGGGGAGCTGTTTTTT.